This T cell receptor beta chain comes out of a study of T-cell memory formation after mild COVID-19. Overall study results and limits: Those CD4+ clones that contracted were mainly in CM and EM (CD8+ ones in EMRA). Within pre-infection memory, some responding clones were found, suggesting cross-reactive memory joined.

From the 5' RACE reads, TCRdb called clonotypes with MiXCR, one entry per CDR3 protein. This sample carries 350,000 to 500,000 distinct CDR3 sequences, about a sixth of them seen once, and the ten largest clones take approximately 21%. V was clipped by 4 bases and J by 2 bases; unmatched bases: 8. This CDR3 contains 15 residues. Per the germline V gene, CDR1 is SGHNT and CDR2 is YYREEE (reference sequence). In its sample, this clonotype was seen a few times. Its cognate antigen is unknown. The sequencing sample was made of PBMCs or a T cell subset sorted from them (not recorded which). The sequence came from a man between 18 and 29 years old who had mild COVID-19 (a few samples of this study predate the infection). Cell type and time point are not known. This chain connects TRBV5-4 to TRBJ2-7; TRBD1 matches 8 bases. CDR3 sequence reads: CASSQDRGSPYEQYF. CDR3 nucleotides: TGTGCCAGCAGCCAAGACAGGGGTTCGCCCTACGAGCAGTACTTC.